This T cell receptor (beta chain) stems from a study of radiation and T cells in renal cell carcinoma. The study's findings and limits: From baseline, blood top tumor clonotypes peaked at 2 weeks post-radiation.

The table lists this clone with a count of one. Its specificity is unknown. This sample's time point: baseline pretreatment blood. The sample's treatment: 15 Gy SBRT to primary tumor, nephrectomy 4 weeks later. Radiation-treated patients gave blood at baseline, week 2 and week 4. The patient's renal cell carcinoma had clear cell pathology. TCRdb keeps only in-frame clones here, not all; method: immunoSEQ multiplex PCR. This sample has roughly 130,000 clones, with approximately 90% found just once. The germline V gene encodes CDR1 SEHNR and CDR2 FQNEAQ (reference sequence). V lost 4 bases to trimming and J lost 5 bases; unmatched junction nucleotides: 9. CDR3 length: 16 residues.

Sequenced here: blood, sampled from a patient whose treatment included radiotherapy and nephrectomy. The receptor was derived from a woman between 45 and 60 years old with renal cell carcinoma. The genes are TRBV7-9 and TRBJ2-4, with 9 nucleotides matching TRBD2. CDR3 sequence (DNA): TGTGCCAGCAGCTACTCTAGCGGGGCTTACCAAAACATTCAGTACTTC. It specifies CASSYSSGAYQNIQYF.